What follows are 2 T cell receptor beta chains derived from one specimen sequenced in a study of cytomegalovirus exposure and HLA in healthy donors. Both 60 Vbeta primers and 13 Jbeta primers went into the PCR. Some clones are missing from TCRdb's copy, which holds only in-frame ones; the method was immunoSEQ multiplex PCR. The sample holds around 100,000 clones, roughly 79% seen once. The sequenced sample was PBMCs. These receptors were collected from a man aged 45 to 65 in good health and CMV-seropositive.

The gene calls are TRBV19 and TRBJ2-7; 7 positions match TRBD2. Germline V gene sequence: CDR1 LNHDA, CDR2 SQIVND (reference sequence). The CDR3 consists of 13 residues. V shed 7 bases, J shed 2 bases, and the junction held 5 bases outside the gene matches. The chain's CDR3 is CASNQAGTYEQYF. DNA for the CDR3: TGTGCCAGTAATCAAGCGGGAACCTACGAGCAGTACTTC.

This clone was seen more than once but under ten times. This rearrangement joins TRBV6-1 to TRBJ1-2; tentatively, D is TRBD1 (5 bases). V lost 8 bases to trimming and J lost 8 bases, with 21 bases between them. Germline V gene sequence: CDR1 MNHNS, CDR2 SASEGT. The CDR3 has 14 amino acids. This CDR3 is CASFEAGPGRGYTF. In nucleotides, the CDR3 is TGTGCCAGCTTTGAGGCAGGGCCAGGTCGGGGCTACACCTTC.